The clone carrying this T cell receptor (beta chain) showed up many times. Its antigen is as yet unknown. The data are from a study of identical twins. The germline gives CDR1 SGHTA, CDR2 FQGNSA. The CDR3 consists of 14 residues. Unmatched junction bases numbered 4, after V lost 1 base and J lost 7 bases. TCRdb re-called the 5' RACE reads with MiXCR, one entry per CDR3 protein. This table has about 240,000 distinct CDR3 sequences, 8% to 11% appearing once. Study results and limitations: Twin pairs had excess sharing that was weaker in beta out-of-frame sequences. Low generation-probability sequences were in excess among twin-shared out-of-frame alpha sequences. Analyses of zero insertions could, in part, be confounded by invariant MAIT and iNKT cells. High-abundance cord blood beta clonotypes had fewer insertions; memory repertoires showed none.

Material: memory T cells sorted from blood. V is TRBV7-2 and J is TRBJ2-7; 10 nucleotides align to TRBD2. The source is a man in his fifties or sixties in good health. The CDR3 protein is CASSLVAGGGEQYF. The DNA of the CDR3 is TGTGCCAGCAGCTTAGTAGCGGGAGGAGGGGAGCAGTACTTC.